The clone carrying this T cell receptor beta chain has only a few counts. Its matching antigen is unknown. The sample belongs to a study of T cell repertoires in cytomegalovirus infection. Study overall: Public TCR beta signatures indicated both CMV infection and matching HLA type.

TCRdb redid the calling of the reads with MiXCR, one entry per CDR3 protein. The top ten clones hold 35% to 50% of a sample with some 97,000 distinct CDR3 sequences, about 22% of them seen once. V lost 6 bases and J lost 0, with 14 bases in between. CDR3 length: 15 residues. Germline assignment: CDR1 MNHEY and CDR2 SVGEGT. General study findings and limits: Adding up the frequency of public TCR beta families identified people who carried CMV plus the relevant HLA. Ex vivo, HLA-C-restricted CMV-specific TCR beta clonotypes prevailed over the rest of the response.

The chain employs TRBV6-2 or TRBV6-3 and TRBJ1-1; D remains ambiguous. The receptor was derived from a human donor in good health (CMV status not recorded). Some clones in this sample may be carry-over from other donors' samples. Material: CD8+ T cells from PBMCs. This CDR3 is CASSRRTDMNTEAFF. The CDR3 region has the DNA TGTGCCAGCAGCCGCCGGACGGATATGAACACTGAAGCTTTCTTT.